Listed below are T cell receptor beta chains from one sample, sequenced in a study of beta chain features in type 1 diabetes. TCRdb's table, derived via immunoSEQ multiplex PCR, lists solely in-frame clones and lacks some. Found here are 240,000 or so clones, about 20% of them singletons; the top ten hold more than 0.025%. Sequencing was performed on naive CD4+ T cells from blood. The receptor set was obtained from a middle-aged woman with type 1 diabetes. The CDR3 runs from the conserved cysteine through the conserved F or W. A D gene is named only where the DNA matches it firmly. Clone sizes are given selectively: once, few, many, or a class where the clone is expanded.

TRBV4-3	NA	TRBJ1-4	NA	TGCGCCAGCAGCCAAGATAGTCCTAAATCCGTAAATGAAAAACTGTTTTTT	CASSQDSPKSVNEKLFF
TRBV7-2	NA	TRBJ2-3	TRBD1	TGTGCCAGCAGCTTAGAAGGACAGGGAACAGATACGCAGTATTTT	CASSLEGQGTDTQYF
TRBV7-3	few	TRBJ2-3	NA	TGTGCCAGCAGCTCATTCGGGGATACGCAGTATTTT	CASSSFGDTQYF
TRBV10-3	NA	TRBJ1-5	TRBD1	TGTGCCACTGGGGACAGGGGGAATCAGCCCCAGCATTTT	CATGDRGNQPQHF
TRBV30	once	TRBJ2-2	TRBD2	TGTGCCTGGAATAGCGGGAGGGCCGGCACCGGGGAGCTGTTTTTT	CAWNSGRAGTGELFF
TRBV30	NA	TRBJ1-5	TRBD1	TGTGCCTGGAGTGGGACAGGGGAAGATCAGCCCCAGCATTTT	CAWSGTGEDQPQHF
TRBV7-3	few	TRBJ2-5	TRBD2	TGTGCCAGCAGCCCGGGAGGTCAAGAGACCCAGTACTTC	CASSPGGQETQYF
TRBV15	few	TRBJ1-5	NA	TGTGCCACCAGCAGAGACCCCTATCAGCCCCAGCATTTT	CATSRDPYQPQHF
TRBV7-8	few	TRBJ1-1	NA	TGTGCCAGCAGCTTAGCGCAACAGACTGAAGCTTTCTTT	CASSLAQQTEAFF
TRBV6-5	NA	TRBJ1-4	TRBD1	TGTGCCAGCAGCCCCAGGGGGATGGAAAAACTGTTTTTT	CASSPRGMEKLFF
TRBV28	NA	TRBJ2-4	TRBD1	TGTGCCAGCAGTCCACCTCGACAGGGCCGCAACATTCAGTACTTC	CASSPPRQGRNIQYF
TRBV7-6	NA	TRBJ1-5	TRBD1	TGTGCCAGCAGCCCCCAAGGGACAGGGAATCAGCCCCAGCATTTT	CASSPQGTGNQPQHF
TRBV28	NA	TRBJ2-1	NA	TGTGCCAGCAGTTTAGGGCTACCCAATGAGCAGTTCTTC	CASSLGLPNEQFF
TRBV29-1	NA	TRBJ1-4	NA	TGCAGCGCGGGTGGACAGTTGAATGAAAAACTGTTTTTT	CSAGGQLNEKLFF
TRBV7-6	NA	TRBJ1-6	TRBD1	TGTGCCAGCAGCTTAATAGGAGGGACAGTTAATTCACCCCTCCACTTT	CASSLIGGTVNSPLHF
TRBV5-4	NA	TRBJ2-2	TRBD2	TGTGCCAGCAGCTTTCTAGCGGGAGCGGGGACCGGGGAGCTGTTTTTT	CASSFLAGAGTGELFF
TRBV4-3	few	TRBJ1-5	NA	TGCGCCAGCAGCCAGAGCCGGGATCAGCCCCAGCATTTT	CASSQSRDQPQHF
TRBV5-4	few	TRBJ2-7	NA	TGTGCCAGCAGCTTATTCCACGGGGAGGACCACGAGCAGTACTTC	CASSLFHGEDHEQYF
TRBV18	NA	TRBJ2-1	NA	TGTGCCAGCTCACCACCGTCCAGGGGAACCTACAATGAGCAGTTCTTC	CASSPPSRGTYNEQFF
TRBV11-1	NA	TRBJ2-7	NA	TGTGCCGGCCGACTAGATTCCTACGAGCAGTACTTC	CAGRLDSYEQYF
TRBV28	NA	TRBJ1-4	NA	TGTGCCGCCCAACAGGCCAACAATGAAAAACTGTTTTTT	CAAQQANNEKLFF
TRBV4-2	NA	TRBJ2-7	TRBD2	TGTGCCAGCAGCCAAGAAGTAGCGGGGGCCTACGAGCAGTACTTC	CASSQEVAGAYEQYF
TRBV5-1	NA	TRBJ2-1	TRBD2	TGCGCCAGCAGGCTTAGGACTAGCGGCTCCAATGAGCAGTTCTTC	CASRLRTSGSNEQFF
TRBV28	NA	TRBJ1-2	NA	TGTGCCAGCACTGTGGAGAAAGGCTATGGCTACACCTTC	CASTVEKGYGYTF
TRBV5-6	NA	TRBJ1-2	TRBD1	TGTGCCAGCAGCTTCGGGACAGGGGGCGGCTACACCTTC	CASSFGTGGGYTF
TRBV9	few	TRBJ2-1	NA	TGTGCCAGCAGTTGGAGGCGGTACAATGAGCAGTTCTTC	CASSWRRYNEQFF
TRBV14	NA	TRBJ2-3	NA	TGTGCCAGCAGCCAAAGACACACAGATACGCAGTATTTT	CASSQRHTDTQYF
TRBV28	NA	TRBJ1-1	NA	TGTGCCAGCAGTTTATATAGGAACACTGAAGCTTTCTTT	CASSLYRNTEAFF
TRBV7-3	NA	TRBJ1-5	NA	TGTGCCAGCAGCTTAGACAGAAATCAGCCCCAGCATTTT	CASSLDRNQPQHF
TRBV29-1	NA	TRBJ1-3	TRBD1	TGCAGCGCCGCCGGGACAGGGGGAAACACCATATATTTT	CSAAGTGGNTIYF
TRBV27	NA	TRBJ2-1	NA	TGTGCCAGCAGTCGACTTAGTTCGTATGAGCAGTTCTTC	CASSRLSSYEQFF
TRBV19	NA	TRBJ2-5	TRBD1	TGTGCCAGTAATCGTCGACAGGGGGCGGAGGAGACCCAGTACTTC	CASNRRQGAEETQYF
TRBV7-7	NA	TRBJ2-5	NA	TGTGCTAGCACGGCAGTAGGGACAAGACAAGAGACCCAGTACTTC	CASTAVGTRQETQYF
TRBV7-3	few	TRBJ2-1	TRBD2	TGTGCCAGCAGCTTAACAGGGACTAGCGGGAGTGGAATCTTC	CASSLTGTSGSGIF
TRBV4-1	few	TRBJ2-7	TRBD2	TGCGCCAGCAGCCATATAAGGGAGGGCTACGAGCAGTACTTC	CASSHIREGYEQYF
TRBV28	few	TRBJ2-5	NA	TGTGCCAGCAGGGGGGGACAGGAGACCCAGTACTTC	CASRGGQETQYF
TRBV7-2	NA	TRBJ2-3	NA	TGTGCCATCGAGGTGGAGAGTGCGGCACCATCGCAGTATTTT	CAIEVESAAPSQYF
TRBV29-1	few	TRBJ2-6	TRBD1	TGCAGCGTCCACGATACCGGACAGGGGGCTGGGGCCAACGTCCTGACTTTC	CSVHDTGQGAGANVLTF
TRBV30	NA	TRBJ1-1	NA	TGTGCCTGGAGTGGCAGAGGAGGCACTGAAGCTTTCTTT	CAWSGRGGTEAFF
TRBV7-3	NA	TRBJ1-1	TRBD1	TGTGCCAGCAGCTCCGACAGGGGAAAACCTGAAGCTTTCTTT	CASSSDRGKPEAFF
TRBV7-3	NA	TRBJ1-1	TRBD1	TGTGCCAGCAGCCCAGGGGGCTCGCTGAACACTGAAGCTTTCTTT	CASSPGGSLNTEAFF
TRBV4-1	few	TRBJ2-1	NA	TGCGCCAGCAGCCAAGGACTCGCACACTACAATGAGCAGTTCTTC	CASSQGLAHYNEQFF
TRBV29-1	NA	TRBJ2-1	NA	TGCAGCGTTGAAGCCCCGGGACTGGGAGCGAGCTCCTACAATGAGCAGTTCTTC	CSVEAPGLGASSYNEQFF
TRBV5-1	NA	TRBJ2-1	TRBD2	TGCGCCAGCAGCCTCGATACCCGACTAGCGGGAGATCATGATGAGCAGTTCTTC	CASSLDTRLAGDHDEQFF
TRBV6-4	few	TRBJ2-2	TRBD1	TGTGCCAGCAGTGAGGGACAGGGCTCCGGGGAGCTGTTTTTT	CASSEGQGSGELFF
TRBV30	NA	TRBJ1-2	NA	TGTGCCCTGTCGGAGAACTATGGCTACACCTTC	CALSENYGYTF
TRBV5-1	few	TRBJ2-1	NA	TGCGCCAGCAGCTTGGCCCCGGGGAGCGCCTACAATGAGCAGTTCTTC	CASSLAPGSAYNEQFF
TRBV7-9	few	TRBJ2-5	TRBD1	TGTGCCAGCAGCCTTCGCCCGGGACAGGGAGGTTTCGAGACCCAGTACTTC	CASSLRPGQGGFETQYF
TRBV9	few	TRBJ2-4	TRBD2	TGTGCCAGCAGTGTTGGGACTAGCGGGAGGGAGAGTAGGAACATTCAGTACTTC	CASSVGTSGRESRNIQYF
TRBV7-9	few	TRBJ1-5	NA	TGTGCCAGCAGCCCTTCCGGGGGGTATAGCTCGAATCAGCCCCAGCATTTT	CASSPSGGYSSNQPQHF
TRBV5-6	NA	TRBJ1-1	NA	TGTGCCAGCAGCTTGGCGCGGGCTGAAGCTTTCTTT	CASSLARAEAFF
TRBV5-1	NA	TRBJ2-2	NA	TGCGCCAGCAGCTTTCAGTACGAGCAGGACACCGGGGAGCTGTTTTTT	CASSFQYEQDTGELFF
TRBV6-5	few	TRBJ1-1	NA	TGTGCCAGCAGTCAAACTCAGGGAGGAGAAGCTTTCTTT	CASSQTQGGEAFF